The 13 T cell receptor beta chains below come from one sample, sequenced in a study of blood T cell repertoires in COVID-19. TCRdb's copy holds only in-frame clones and misses some; the assay was immunoSEQ multiplex PCR. This sample yields about 64,000 clones, of which around 80% are seen a single time; roughly 6% belongs to the top ten. Sequenced input: peripheral blood. The receptors come from a woman in her fifties or sixties with acute or convalescent COVID-19.

The rearrangement uses TRBV5-1 and TRBJ1-2, with 10 bases lining up with TRBD1. The junction had 16 bases not matched to a gene; V was cut back by 5 bases and J by 6 bases. CDR1 SGHRS and CDR2 YFSETQ come from the germline V gene. The CDR3 is made up of 17 amino acids. The CDR3 protein is CASRRDGSGTGENGYTF. DNA for the CDR3: TGCGCCAGCAGGCGGGATGGGTCGGGGACAGGGGAAAATGGCTACACCTTC.

The genes are TRBV11-3 and TRBJ2-1; 9 bases map to TRBD1. Germline loops: CDR1 SGHNT, CDR2 YENEEA. V shed 5 bases, J shed 7 bases, and the junction held 3 bases outside the gene matches. This CDR3 has 13 residues. The CDR3 coding sequence is TGTGCCAGCAGCCCAGGACAGGGGAATGAGCAGTTCTTC. It translates to CASSPGQGNEQFF.

This rearrangement joins TRBV30 to TRBJ2-2; TRBD1 is a possible D gene (7 bases). Per the germline V gene, CDR1 is GTSNPN and CDR2 is SVGIG (reference sequence). V was cut by 3 bases and J by 0 bases, with 11 bases left in between. This CDR3 is 15 amino acids long. This CDR3 reads CAWRGGTANTGELFF. The CDR3 DNA follows: TGTGCCTGGAGAGGGGGGACAGCGAACACCGGGGAGCTGTTTTTT.

The chain is built from TRBV5-1 and TRBJ2-3; 7 bases are a match to TRBD2. The ends lost 0 bases at V and 4 bases at J; junction bases unmatched: 5. The V gene's germline CDR1 is SGHRS and CDR2 YFSETQ. The CDR3 totals 15 residues. CDR3 nucleotides: TGCGCCAGCAGCTTGGTAGCGGGTGCCCCAGATACGCAGTATTTT. Translating gives CASSLVAGAPDTQYF.

The chain has TRBV7-9 and TRBJ2-1; tentative D call: TRBD2 (6 bases). Trimming removed 1 base at V and 2 bases at J, with 9 bases between. There are 15 residues in the CDR3. The germline V gene encodes CDR1 SEHNR and CDR2 FQNEAQ (reference sequence). In DNA, the CDR3 is TGTGCCAGCAGCTTAGACGGGGGAACCTACAATGAGCAGTTCTTC. Residues: CASSLDGGTYNEQFF. The variable domain in full, with the rest retrieved from reference TRBV7-9 and TRBJ2-1, is DTGVSQNPRHKITKRGQNVTFRCDPISEHNRLYWYRQTLGQGPEFLTYFQNEAQLEKSRLLSDRFSAERPKGSFSTLEIQRTEQGDSAMYLCASSLDGGTYNEQFFGPGTRLTVL.

This clone was seen a few times. The chain recombines TRBV19 with TRBJ1-5; possible D gene TRBD1, 5 bases. This CDR3 contains 16 residues. Germline V CDR1 and CDR2: LNHDA, SQIVND (reference sequence). Trimming removed 3 bases from V and 0 bases from J, with 12 bases in between. CDR3 in DNA: TGTGCCAGTAGTATGTCAGCAGGGCCTAGCAATCAGCCCCAGCATTTT. Its protein product is CASSMSAGPSNQPQHF. Complete variable domain (other parts from reference TRBV19 and TRBJ1-5): DGGITQSPKYLFRKEGQNVTLSCEQNLNHDAMYWYRQDPGQGLRLIYYSQIVNDFQKGDIAEGYSVSREKKESFPLTVTSAQKNPTAFYLCASSMSAGPSNQPQHFGDGTRLSIL.

This clone was seen once. This sequence joins TRBV18 and TRBJ1-1; TRBD1 matches at 9 bases. The CDR3 loop spans 15 amino acids. V lost 6 bases to trimming and J lost 4 bases; unmatched junction nucleotides: 9. Germline CDR1 and CDR2: KGHSH and LQKENI. The DNA for the CDR3 is TGTGCCAGCTCCCTAGGGACAGGGTTGACCACTGAAGCTTTCTTT. Translated: CASSLGTGLTTEAFF.

This sequence joins TRBV19 and TRBJ1-6, with 7 nucleotides matching TRBD1. The J segment lost 1 base and the V segment lost 10 bases, leaving 10 bases of the junction unmatched. The length of the CDR3 is 16 residues. Germline CDR1 reads LNHDA; CDR2 reads SQIVND (reference sequence). The DNA for the CDR3 is TGTGCCACCAGACGGGCAGGGGGTTCCTATAATTCACCCCTCCACTTT. This sequence encodes CATRRAGGSYNSPLHF.

V and J are TRBV9 and TRBJ2-2, with 13 bases identical to TRBD2. Germline V gene sequence: CDR1 SGDLS, CDR2 YYNGEE. The V segment lost 7 bases and the J segment 2 bases; nucleotides outside the gene matches: 2. This CDR3 is 15 amino acids long. The CDR3 here is CASGLAGANTGELFF. CDR3 nucleotides: TGTGCCAGCGGACTAGCGGGGGCCAACACCGGGGAGCTGTTTTTT.

V gene TRBV7-6 combines with J gene TRBJ1-1; no reliable D call. Germline V gene lookup returns CDR1 SGHVS and CDR2 FNYEAQ. The ends were cut back, 0 bases at V and 1 base at J, with 6 bases in the middle. The CDR3 is made up of 14 amino acids. The CDR3 sequence: CASSLAHGNTEAFF. The CDR3 DNA is TGTGCCAGCAGCTTAGCGCACGGGAACACTGAAGCTTTCTTT.

The V and J genes are TRBV7-2 and TRBJ1-6, with D unclear. V gave up 7 bases and J gave up 10 bases, with 8 bases separating them. The CDR3 consists of 11 residues. Germline CDR1 is SGHTA and CDR2 is FQGNSA. Here the CDR3 DNA reads TGTGCCAGCACCTCGGGGTCACCCCTCCACTTT. It is translated as CASTSGSPLHF.

The V call is TRBV5-4, the J call TRBJ2-7; TRBD1 matches 7 bases. The CDR3 spans 15 residues. Germline lookup yields CDR1 SGHNT and CDR2 YYREEE (reference sequence). The J segment lost 6 bases and the V segment lost 2 bases, leaving 11 bases of the junction unmatched. Here the CDR3 reads CASSLNRGILFEQYF. CDR3 coding DNA: TGTGCCAGCAGCTTAAACAGGGGCATCCTTTTCGAGCAGTACTTC.

V gene TRBV3-1 (or the pseudogene TRBV3-2) combines with J gene TRBJ1-5; D unclear. V was cut by 3 bases and J by 8 bases, with 11 bases left in between. CDR3 length: 13 amino acids. The germline CDR1 and CDR2 sequences are LGHDT and YNNKEL (reference sequence). CDR3 protein: CASSQQAKEPQHF. The CDR3 coding sequence is TGTGCCAGCAGCCAGCAGGCCAAGGAGCCCCAGCATTTT.